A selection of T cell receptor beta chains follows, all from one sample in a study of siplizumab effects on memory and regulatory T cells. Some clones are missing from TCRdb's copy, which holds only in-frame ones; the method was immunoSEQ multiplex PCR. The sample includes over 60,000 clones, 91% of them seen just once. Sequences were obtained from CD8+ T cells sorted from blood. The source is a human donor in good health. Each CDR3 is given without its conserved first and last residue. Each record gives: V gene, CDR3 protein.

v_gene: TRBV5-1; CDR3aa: ASSLEGTLLHEQY
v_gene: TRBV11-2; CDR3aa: ASSLAYGDTQY
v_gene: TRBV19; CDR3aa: ASSIVGAGQRADTQY
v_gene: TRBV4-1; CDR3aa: ASRPTGLDTEAF
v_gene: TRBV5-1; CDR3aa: ASSLDTPSTDTQY
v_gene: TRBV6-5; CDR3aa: ASSYDNNYGYT
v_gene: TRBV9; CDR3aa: ASSVSNREPEAF
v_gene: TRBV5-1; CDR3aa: ASSLGQGSEQY
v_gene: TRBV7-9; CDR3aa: ASSHAEEGQKNIQY
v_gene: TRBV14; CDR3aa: ASSQVAWTETQY
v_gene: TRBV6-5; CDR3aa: ASSKMQGEYSPLH
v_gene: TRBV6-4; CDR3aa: ASSYRASSSYNEQF
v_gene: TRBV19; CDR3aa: ANIAGVLNEQF
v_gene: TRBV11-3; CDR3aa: ASSSGEGVTYEQY
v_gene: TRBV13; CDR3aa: ASSGDATDTQY
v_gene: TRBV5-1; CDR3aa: ASSLGPEVGEQY
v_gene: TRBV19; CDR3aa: ASSGQVYTSETEAF
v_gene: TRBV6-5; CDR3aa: ASLLRVGTNEKLF
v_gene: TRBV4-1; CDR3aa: ASSQDRRGSYYGYT
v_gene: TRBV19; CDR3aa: ASSSLGQGNTGELF
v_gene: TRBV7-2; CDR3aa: ASSLGTSISTDTQY
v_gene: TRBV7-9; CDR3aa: ASSRPGATDTQY
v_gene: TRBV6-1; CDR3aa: ASSEAF
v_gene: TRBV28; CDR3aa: ASSSQGADYEQY
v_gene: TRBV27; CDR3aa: ASSFSGLGDGYT
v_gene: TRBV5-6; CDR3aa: ASTIDSYGYT
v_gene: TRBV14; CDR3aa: ASSHWDSNNEQF
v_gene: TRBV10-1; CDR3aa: ASSGTSTHRGAV
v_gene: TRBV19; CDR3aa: ASSIGGQRYEQY
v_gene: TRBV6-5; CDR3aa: ASTKQY
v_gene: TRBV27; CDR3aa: ASSSRQVGLITNEQF
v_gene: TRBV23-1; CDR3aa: ASSHPLRYNEQF
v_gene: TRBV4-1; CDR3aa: ATERENTGELF